This T cell receptor (beta chain) was captured in a study of cytomegalovirus exposure and HLA in healthy donors. Study details: The use of the same platform for the 90 to 150 validation repertoires and the roughly 670 first-cohort repertoires was reported by a later analysis.

This clone appeared a few times. V lost 3 bases and J lost 8; bases outside the gene matches: 3. The CDR3 totals 12 residues. From germline, CDR1 is LNHNV and CDR2 YYDKDF (reference sequence). The data were produced by immunoSEQ multiplex PCR, yet TCRdb's version contains in-frame clones alone and is incomplete. The repertoire consists of some 240,000 clones, with more than 75% occurring once and the leading ten covering 2%. The receptor was isolated from a woman aged 18-29 years in good health and CMV-seropositive. The chain is built from TRBV15 and TRBJ1-2; 7 bases map to TRBD1. Material for sequencing was PBMCs. The CDR3 sequence is CATSRTGLGYTF. DNA of the CDR3: TGTGCCACCAGCAGGACAGGGTTGGGCTACACCTTC.